The clone carrying this TCR beta chain was seen more than once but under ten times. Its antigen is not identified. The protocol was immunoSEQ multiplex PCR, while the TCRdb copy is restricted to in-frame clones and leaves out a portion. The sample contains approximately 9,700 clones, around 62% of which appear only once. This specimen belongs to a study of CD4+ T cells in melanoma. General study points: Diverse differentiation states were reported for melanoma neoantigen-specific CD4+ T cells. CD8+ T cell, macrophage and B cell function reportedly correlated with neoantigen-specific CD4+ T cells.

Trimming cost V 10 bases and J 5 bases, with 17 bases left between them. The CDR3 is 13 residues long. CDR1 and CDR2 (germline): MDHEN, SYDVKM. The gene calls are TRBV28 and TRBJ1-2, with D perhaps TRBD1 (6 bases). The receptor comes from a human donor with melanoma. What was sequenced was cells from a culture (not recorded whether cultured in vitro). The chain's CDR3 is CATFLQGPYGYTF. CDR3 bases: TGTGCCACCTTCTTACAGGGCCCTTATGGCTACACCTTC.